Given below is one TCR beta chain in context. Its specificity is not known. The data originate from a study of cytomegalovirus exposure and HLA in healthy donors. Turning to the study itself: An earlier analysis identified approximately 120 million unique TCR beta sequences in 150 million to 200 million T cells.

Amplification used 60 Vbeta primers and 13 Jbeta primers. This table comes from immunoSEQ multiplex PCR, and its TCRdb copy is limited to in-frame clones, with some not included. This table holds about 130,000 clones. CDR1 and CDR2 (germline): SQVTM, ANQGSEA. The CDR3 spans 14 residues. Trimming pared 0 bases from V and 4 bases from J, leaving 12 bases between. Points from the study as a whole: Rare sequences made up most TCRs, while some public TCRs were found in many donors. Sequencing depth roughly uniform across donors was assumed in presence/absence analyses. By a later analysis, the bulk of CMV-associated TCR beta chains appeared HLA-restricted.

The clonotype was recovered from a man in his forties in good health and CMV-seronegative. Material: PBMCs. The chain has TRBV29-1 and TRBJ1-2; D is perhaps TRBD1 (6 bases). CDR3 coding DNA: TGCAGCGTTGAAGACTACAGGGTCGGCTATGGCTACACCTTC. Protein sequence: CSVEDYRVGYGYTF.